The text below deals with one T cell receptor beta chain. The antigen remains unidentified. Sequencing of TCR beta was performed on blood CD8+ and CD4+ T cells. Controls were healthy donors chosen to match patients in age and sex. V dropped 4 bases and J dropped 1 base, with 6 bases sitting between them. The length of the CDR3 is 14 residues. CDR1 is SGDLS and CDR2 is YYNGEE in the germline V gene. The data belong to a study of CD8 T cells in Susac syndrome. Regarding the study as a whole: As the study acknowledged, the number of individuals who were part of its TCR sequencing and HLA analysis was relatively small.

Random hexamers were used to reverse transcribe the RNA input (about 0.5 to 1 ug). An immunoSEQ multiplex PCR generated amplified TCR beta CDR3 products spanning 54 Vbeta and 13 Jbeta. TCRdb re-derived calls from the immunoSEQ multiplex PCR reads in MiXCR, one entry per CDR3 protein. The sample includes over 100,000 distinct CDR3 sequences, about 95% of them seen just once. The chain employs TRBV9 and TRBJ2-6; D not certain. This receptor was obtained from a human donor in good health. The sample consisted of CD4+ T cells from PBMCs. The CDR3 sequence is CASSLLSGANVLTF. The CDR3 DNA sequence: TGTGCCAGCAGCCTACTGTCTGGGGCCAACGTCCTGACTTTC.